A selection of T cell receptor beta chains follows, all from one sample in a study of shared clonotypes between healthy human individuals. Assay: immunoSEQ multiplex PCR; the TCRdb copy retains only in-frame clones and omits some. The sample lists over a million clones, roughly 74% seen once, with roughly 0.61% in the top ten. Sequenced: memory CD4+ T cells from PBMCs. These receptors were collected from a man aged 18 to 30 in good health. Some clones in this sample may be carry-over from other donors' samples. Both conserved end residues are part of each CDR3. The D gene is left open where the match is weak. Only some rows state a clone size, as once, few, many or a class for expanded clones.

D,J,V,size,CDR3,DNA
TRBD2,TRBJ2-1,TRBV18,NA,CASSWEEISGSPYNEQFF,TGTGCCAGCTCATGGGAGGAGATTAGCGGGAGTCCCTACAATGAGCAGTTCTTC
TRBD1,TRBJ1-1,TRBV28,NA,CAGQDRTNTEAFF,TGTGCCGGGCAGGACAGGACGAACACTGAAGCTTTCTTT
NA,TRBJ1-4,TRBV7-9,NA,CASSLRQGNEKLFF,TGTGCCAGCAGCTTACGGCAGGGTAATGAAAAACTGTTTTTT
NA,TRBJ2-2,TRBV5-1,NA,CASSLAKGTGELFF,TGCGCCAGCAGCTTGGCCAAGGGGACCGGGGAGCTGTTTTTT
NA,TRBJ2-5,TRBV5-1,NA,CASTRISEETQYF,TGCGCCAGCACCCGAATATCCGAAGAGACCCAGTACTTC
TRBD1,TRBJ1-4,TRBV6-6,NA,CASSDRDRTNEKLFF,TGTGCCAGCAGTGACCGGGACAGAACTAATGAAAAACTGTTTTTT
TRBD1,TRBJ1-4,TRBV7-2,NA,CASSRQGRDEKLFF,TGTGCCAGCAGCCGACAGGGGAGAGATGAAAAACTGTTTTTT
TRBD1,TRBJ2-2,TRBV10-3,few,CAISALPGQGASGELFF,TGTGCCATCAGCGCCCTCCCGGGACAGGGGGCTTCCGGGGAGCTGTTTTTT
TRBD2,TRBJ2-2,TRBV5-1,NA,CASSLLAGDTGELFF,TGCGCCAGCAGCTTGTTAGCGGGAGACACCGGGGAGCTGTTTTTT
NA,TRBJ2-1,TRBV6-5,NA,CASGSSSYNEQFF,TGTGCCAGCGGTTCTAGCTCCTACAATGAGCAGTTCTTC
NA,TRBJ2-3,TRBV28,NA,CASTRGQSTDTQYF,TGTGCCAGCACGAGGGGCCAAAGCACAGATACGCAGTATTTT
NA,TRBJ1-1,TRBV7-2,NA,CASSRRGGTEAFF,TGTGCCAGCAGCCGTCGGGGTGGCACTGAAGCTTTCTTT